Listed below are T cell receptor beta chains from one sample, sequenced in a study of radiotherapy plus CTLA-4 blockade in lung cancer. This table comes from immunoSEQ multiplex PCR, and its TCRdb copy is limited to in-frame clones, with some not included. The profile shows 85,000 to 100,000 clones, less than 80% of them singletons. Sequences were derived from peripheral blood, sampled from a patient treated with radiotherapy plus ipilimumab. These receptors were obtained from a human donor with non-small cell lung cancer that progressed on radiotherapy plus ipilimumab. The CDR3 runs from the conserved cysteine through the conserved F or W. D genes are given only for firm matches. Not every row has a clone size; where given, it reads once, few, many or a size class.

TRBJ2-7 | TRBD2 | TRBV9 | many | TGTGCCAGCAGCGTAGATGGGGGGGTAAGTGGCTACGAGCAGTACTTC | CASSVDGGVSGYEQYF
TRBJ2-3 | TRBD2 | TRBV6-5 | NA | TGTGCCAGCAGACGTACTAGCGGGAGGGCAGATACGCAGTATTTT | CASRRTSGRADTQYF
TRBJ1-2 | TRBD1 | TRBV5-6 | NA | TGTGCCAGCAGCTGGCGGGACAGAAACTATGGCTACACCTTC | CASSWRDRNYGYTF
TRBJ2-7 | NA | TRBV4-3 | NA | TGCGCCAGCAGCCAAGCCCCGGGACGGCTTCGGGACGAGCAGTACTTC | CASSQAPGRLRDEQYF
TRBJ2-5 | TRBD2 | TRBV2 | NA | TGTGCCAGCAGGGGACTAGCGGAAGAGACCCAGTACTTC | CASRGLAEETQYF
TRBJ2-3 | TRBD1 | TRBV5-1 | NA | TGCGCCAGCAGCATCGGACAGGGCACAGATACGCAGTATTTT | CASSIGQGTDTQYF
TRBJ1-5 | NA | TRBV30 | NA | TGTGCCTGGAGTGAGGGGCCTCAGCCCCAGCATTTT | CAWSEGPQPQHF
TRBJ2-1 | NA | TRBV28 | few | TGTGCCAGCAGTTCATTACAGGGGACTAATGAGCAGTTCTTC | CASSSLQGTNEQFF
TRBJ2-3 | TRBD2 | TRBV2 | NA | TGTGCCAGCAGTGCTGGACTAGCGGGTGTCAAATACACAGATACGCAGTATTTT | CASSAGLAGVKYTDTQYF
TRBJ2-1 | NA | TRBV6-5 | NA | TGTGCCAGCAGCCCCAGGGAGGATGAGCAGTTCTTC | CASSPREDEQFF
TRBJ2-1 | TRBD2 | TRBV4-2 | once | TGTGCCAGCAGCCAAGATGGAGTAGCGGGAGAAAATGAGCAGTTCTTC | CASSQDGVAGENEQFF
TRBJ2-2 | NA | TRBV4-1 | once | TGCGCCAGCAGCCAAGAACGGGCATACACCGGGGAGCTGTTTTTT | CASSQERAYTGELFF